These T cell receptor beta chains were read from a single sample in a study of tumor-infiltrating lymphocytes in primary liver carcinoma. TCRdb reprocessed the multiplex PCR reads via MiXCR and lists one record per CDR3 protein. The sample consists of some 38,000 distinct CDR3 sequences, just under 75% of them appearing once. The specimen was liver tumor tissue from sampling region 4. The receptor set was obtained from a middle-aged man with primary liver carcinoma and hepatitis B virus infection. Each CDR3 is given with its conserved first and last residue. Each record gives: V gene, J gene, clone size, D gene, CDR3 DNA, CDR3 protein. A D gene is named only where the DNA matches it firmly. Clone size is stated in some rows and not others, as once, few, many or a class when expanded.

V: TRBV20-1
J: TRBJ2-7
size: .
D: TRBD2
DNA: TGCAGTGTTGTGGGACTAGCGGGAGGTGGCTACGAGCAGTACTTC
CDR3: CSVVGLAGGGYEQYF

V: TRBV11-1
J: TRBJ2-1
size: few
D: TRBD2
DNA: TGTGCCAGCAGCTCCCCCTCTGGCGGGAGGGCCTTTAGTGGGCAGTTCTTC
CDR3: CASSSPSGGRAFSGQFF

V: TRBV10-2
J: TRBJ2-7
size: medium-sized
D: TRBD2
DNA: TGCGCCAGCAGATCTAGCGGGAGTAACGAGCAGTACTTC
CDR3: CASRSSGSNEQYF

V: TRBV29-1
J: TRBJ2-7
size: .
D: .
DNA: TGCAGCGCCATGACACCTGGGACCGACACTCCCTGTGAGCAGTACTTC
CDR3: CSAMTPGTDTPCEQYF

V: TRBV20-1
J: TRBJ2-1
size: .
D: TRBD2
DNA: TGCAGTGCTAGAGATGGCCGAGCGGGAGAGTACAATGAGCAGTTCTTC
CDR3: CSARDGRAGEYNEQFF

V: TRBV29-1
J: TRBJ2-7
size: few
D: .
DNA: TGCAGTGTTTGGACGGCTCAAACATCCTACGAGTGGTACTTC
CDR3: CSVWTAQTSYEWYF

V: TRBV7-9
J: TRBJ2-7
size: once
D: TRBD2
DNA: TGTGCCAGTAGCCGCGAGGATAGCGGGCTCTGCGAGCAGTACTTC
CDR3: CASSREDSGLCEQYF

V: TRBV28
J: TRBJ2-3
size: once
D: TRBD2
DNA: TGTGCCAGCAGCACTCTCACACCGGGACTAGCGAGAAATACGCAGTATTTT
CDR3: CASSTLTPGLARNTQYF

V: TRBV6-2/TRBV6-3
J: TRBJ2-1
size: medium-sized
D: .
DNA: TGTGCCAGCAGTTTTTTTAGCGGTGAGCAGTTCTTC
CDR3: CASSFFSGEQFF

V: TRBV6-2/TRBV6-3
J: TRBJ2-5
size: medium-sized
D: .
DNA: TGTGCCAGCAGCCTGGACGGCCGCCAAGAGACCCAGTACTTC
CDR3: CASSLDGRQETQYF

V: TRBV7-9
J: TRBJ2-2
size: .
D: .
DNA: TGTGCCAGCAGACCGGGACACTCGGGGACCGGGGAGCTGTTTTTT
CDR3: CASRPGHSGTGELFF

V: TRBV30
J: TRBJ2-1
size: .
D: .
DNA: TGTGCCTGGAGTCCGGAGACTTGTAACAATGAACAGTTCTTC
CDR3: CAWSPETCNNEQFF

V: TRBV11-2
J: TRBJ2-3
size: .
D: TRBD2
DNA: TGTGCCAGCAGTCCAGTTGGGGGAGGGGTCCCAGATACACGGTATTTT
CDR3: CASSPVGGGVPDTRYF

V: TRBV2
J: TRBJ2-7
size: .
D: .
DNA: TGTGCCAGCAGTGAGGCGCTTCAGGCTAATTTC
CDR3: CASSEALQANF

V: TRBV4-3
J: TRBJ2-6
size: .
D: .
DNA: TGCGCCAGCAACCAAGATGCCGACTCTGGGGCCAACATCCTGACTTTC
CDR3: CASNQDADSGANILTF

V: TRBV4-3
J: TRBJ2-7
size: .
D: TRBD2
DNA: TGTGCCAGCAGCCAACGACTAGCGGGAGTAACTTGCGAGCAGTACTTC
CDR3: CASSQRLAGVTCEQYF

V: TRBV29-1
J: TRBJ2-1
size: many
D: TRBD1
DNA: TGCAGCGTTCAAAGACCTACAGGGGTAACAGGCAATGAGCAGTTCTTC
CDR3: CSVQRPTGVTGNEQFF

V: TRBV29-1
J: TRBJ1-1
size: .
D: .
DNA: TGCAGTGTTCGATGTGGCACGACTGAAGCTTTCTTT
CDR3: CSVRCGTTEAFF

V: TRBV11-3
J: TRBJ1-1
size: once
D: .
DNA: TGTGCCAGCAGCTTAGTAGTTAAAGCTGAAGCTTTCTTT
CDR3: CASSLVVKAEAFF

V: TRBV10-3
J: TRBJ1-1
size: few
D: TRBD1
DNA: TGTACCATCAGGGGGAGGTCACGGGGGTTGAACACTGAAGCTTTCTTT
CDR3: CTIRGRSRGLNTEAFF

V: TRBV11-2
J: TRBJ1-1
size: .
D: .
DNA: TGTGCCAGCAGCCTCCTCTGGCCGAGCACTGAAGCTTTCTTC
CDR3: CASSLLWPSTEAFF

V: TRBV2
J: TRBJ2-7
size: many
D: .
DNA: TGTGCCAGCAGTGCTCCGGGCAAGGGCGAGCAGTACTTC
CDR3: CASSAPGKGEQYF

V: TRBV4-3
J: TRBJ1-6
size: .
D: TRBD1
DNA: TGCGCCAGCAACTCTTGGGACAGGGGAAGGAATTTACCCCTCCACTTT
CDR3: CASNSWDRGRNLPLHF

V: TRBV28
J: TRBJ1-5
size: .
D: .
DNA: TGTGCCAGGAGTTTCCAGGGAAAGGGTGCGGGCACAGATGCGCAGCATTTT
CDR3: CARSFQGKGAGTDAQHF

V: TRBV4-3
J: TRBJ2-3
size: .
D: TRBD1
DNA: TGCGCCAACGGCCGCCGACAGGGGGGGGCAGATACGCAGTATTTT
CDR3: CANGRRQGGADTQYF

V: TRBV5-4
J: TRBJ2-7
size: few
D: .
DNA: TGTGCCAGCAGCTCGACTTGTGGATTTTCCTACGAGCAGTACTTC
CDR3: CASSSTCGFSYEQYF

V: TRBV12-3/TRBV12-4
J: TRBJ2-1
size: .
D: TRBD2
DNA: TGTGCCAGCCTCTCTAGCGGGAGGGCGGGGGAGCAGTTCTTC
CDR3: CASLSSGRAGEQFF

V: TRBV6-4
J: TRBJ2-2
size: .
D: .
DNA: TGTGCCAACAGTGGAAGTTCCTCCGGGGAGCTGTTTTTT
CDR3: CANSGSSSGELFF

V: TRBV6-2/TRBV6-3
J: TRBJ2-5
size: .
D: .
DNA: TGTTTTAGCAGCAACGGCCAAGAGACCCAGTACTTC
CDR3: CFSSNGQETQYF

V: TRBV20-1
J: TRBJ2-7
size: many
D: .
DNA: TGCAGCGCTAGAGATGGGCGAGGCGAGCAGTACTTC
CDR3: CSARDGRGEQYF

V: TRBV29-1
J: TRBJ2-6
size: .
D: .
DNA: TGCATCGTTGAGCTGGGGGGATCTGGGGCCAACATCCTGACTTTC
CDR3: CIVELGGSGANILTF

V: TRBV5-1
J: TRBJ1-2
size: .
D: TRBD1
DNA: TGCGCCAGCAGCTTGGGCGGGACAGGCAGGGGCTACACCTTC
CDR3: CASSLGGTGRGYTF

V: TRBV28
J: TRBJ2-7
size: .
D: TRBD2
DNA: TGTGCCAGCCTGACTAGCGGAAGCTCCTACGAGCAGTACTTC
CDR3: CASLTSGSSYEQYF

V: TRBV7-9
J: TRBJ2-5
size: .
D: .
DNA: TGTGCCAGCAGTCAGGAAGGGGAGGCCCGGTACTTC
CDR3: CASSQEGEARYF

V: TRBV4-2
J: TRBJ2-7
size: .
D: .
DNA: TGTGCCAGCAGCCAAGAGCACGGGAGTAGCCACGAGCAGTACTTC
CDR3: CASSQEHGSSHEQYF

V: TRBV30
J: TRBJ1-1
size: .
D: .
DNA: TGTGCCTGGAGCCTCTTCAAAGGGACTGAAGCTTTCTTT
CDR3: CAWSLFKGTEAFF

V: TRBV19
J: TRBJ1-5
size: few
D: TRBD1
DNA: TGTGCCAGTAGTATATTCTCCGGGACAGGGCGGCTTATGGGCAATAAGCCCCAGCATTTT
CDR3: CASSIFSGTGRLMGNKPQHF

V: TRBV29-1
J: TRBJ2-5
size: once
D: .
DNA: TGCAGCCTTAGGACAGCATCATTTCAAGATACCCAGTACTTC
CDR3: CSLRTASFQDTQYF

V: TRBV4-3
J: TRBJ1-6
size: .
D: TRBD1
DNA: TGCGCCAGCAGCTCCTGGGACAGGGGAAGGATCTCACCCGTCCACTTT
CDR3: CASSSWDRGRISPVHF

V: TRBV11-1
J: TRBJ2-2
size: .
D: .
DNA: TGTGACAACAGCTTTTGGGACACCGGGGAGCTATTTTTT
CDR3: CDNSFWDTGELFF

V: TRBV12-3/TRBV12-4
J: TRBJ1-5
size: .
D: .
DNA: TGTGCCAGCAGCTTTGGGGAGTCGGACAATCAGCCCCAGCATTTT
CDR3: CASSFGESDNQPQHF

V: TRBV11-2
J: TRBJ2-6
size: .
D: TRBD1
DNA: TGTGCCAGAAGCATGGGGGGAGACAGGGGCATTTCCCTCTCTGGGGCCGACGTCTTGACTTTC
CDR3: CARSMGGDRGISLSGADVLTF

V: TRBV11-1
J: TRBJ2-7
size: once
D: .
DNA: TGTGCCAGCAACTTAACGGGACCGGGGGAATACGAGCAGTACTTC
CDR3: CASNLTGPGEYEQYF

V: TRBV5-8
J: TRBJ1-5
size: .
D: .
DNA: TGTGCCAGCAGCTTGGCAGTGTACCAGCCCCAGCATTTT
CDR3: CASSLAVYQPQHF

V: TRBV6-1
J: TRBJ1-5
size: large
D: TRBD1
DNA: TGTGCCAGCAGTCTACAGGGGGCCACTCAGCCCCAGCATTTT
CDR3: CASSLQGATQPQHF

V: TRBV6-6
J: TRBJ2-7
size: few
D: .
DNA: TGTGCCAGCAATTGGGAATACTCCTACGAGCAGTACTTC
CDR3: CASNWEYSYEQYF

V: TRBV6-2/TRBV6-3
J: TRBJ2-3
size: .
D: .
DNA: TGTGCCACCAGTTACCGACCTACCAATCAGCCCCAGTATTTT
CDR3: CATSYRPTNQPQYF

V: TRBV5-1
J: TRBJ1-4
size: .
D: .
DNA: TGCGCCAGCAGTCTCAAAGGGGGTAATGAAAAACTGTTTTTT
CDR3: CASSLKGGNEKLFF

V: TRBV24-1
J: TRBJ2-2
size: once
D: .
DNA: TGCGCCACCAGTCCTATAGGGACGAACACCGGGGGGCTGTCTTTT
CDR3: CATSPIGTNTGGLSF

V: TRBV29-1
J: TRBJ2-2
size: .
D: TRBD2
DNA: TGCAGCGCTGGGACTAGCGCGGCGAACACCCGGGAGCTGATTTTT
CDR3: CSAGTSAANTRELIF

V: TRBV12-3/TRBV12-4
J: TRBJ2-5
size: .
D: .
DNA: TGTGCCAGTAGTCCCGCTTGGGTTGAAGAGACCCAGTACTTC
CDR3: CASSPAWVEETQYF

V: TRBV6-2/TRBV6-3
J: TRBJ1-1
size: few
D: .
DNA: TGTGCTAGCAGTGGGAGGGGGGGTGAAGCTTTCTTT
CDR3: CASSGRGGEAFF

V: TRBV28
J: TRBJ1-2
size: .
D: TRBD1
DNA: TGTTCCAGCCGTGGACAGGGCCTAGCTAATTATGGCTACACCTTC
CDR3: CSSRGQGLANYGYTF

V: TRBV7-9
J: TRBJ2-2
size: .
D: .
DNA: TGTGCCAACAGAATTAGCGCGGGCCGGGAGCTGTTTTTT
CDR3: CANRISAGRELFF

V: TRBV4-1
J: TRBJ1-1
size: .
D: .
DNA: TGTGCCTGCAGCCAAGTAAACTCAGGCACTGAAGCTTTCTTT
CDR3: CACSQVNSGTEAFF